Listed below are T cell receptor beta chains from one sample, sequenced in a study of cytomegalovirus exposure and HLA in healthy donors. Generated by immunoSEQ multiplex PCR, the TCRdb table keeps only in-frame clones and is missing some. The profile shows some 160,000 clones, approximately 89% of them singletons. Material: PBMCs. The source is a man younger than 35 in good health and CMV-seronegative. The conserved cysteine and the conserved F or W are not part of the CDR3 here.

V gene,J gene,CDR3 protein
TRBV11-3,TRBJ2-3,ASSLGPGQTLLSTDTQY
TRBV7-9,TRBJ2-7,ASSFVPGTYEQY
TRBV19,TRBJ2-1,ASKLGLDYNEQF
TRBV2,TRBJ2-1,ASSEKLFFNNEQF
TRBV7-9,TRBJ2-5,ASSLTGTGASGETQY
TRBV13,TRBJ2-1,ASSPPTGAYNEQF
TRBV19,TRBJ1-2,ASSIDRGQLSGYT
TRBV4-1,TRBJ2-2,ASSPLWTDRRTGELF
TRBV25-1,TRBJ1-1,ASSEDSNTEAF
TRBV5-1,TRBJ1-5,ASSLGQGSQPQH
TRBV6-5,TRBJ1-1,ASSYYSQGTEAF
TRBV28,TRBJ1-4,ASSIQRGGTVNEKLF
TRBV18,TRBJ2-7,ASSPDSSYEQY
TRBV5-6,TRBJ1-6,ASRWTGAFDNSPLH
TRBV6-5,TRBJ2-3,ASSRRDRDTDTQY
TRBV7-8,TRBJ1-4,ASSSRGRGKLF
TRBV30,TRBJ1-1,AWSGNRERTTEAF
TRBV7-9,TRBJ1-2,ASTEGQGGYGYT
TRBV2,TRBJ2-1,ASSSDPGLAELPRL
TRBV10-1,TRBJ2-3,ASSEAGGRTDTQY
TRBV7-3,TRBJ2-5,ASSSRGVQETQY
TRBV18,TRBJ1-1,ASSIQGNTEAF
TRBV7-9,TRBJ1-5,ASSVVSQPQH
TRBV7-9,TRBJ1-1,ASSYTNTEAF
TRBV11-2,TRBJ2-5,ASSSRGTGVQETQY
TRBV5-4,TRBJ2-5,ASSLGRGQETQY
TRBV19,TRBJ1-3,ASSMTIGTLSGNTIY
TRBV7-6,TRBJ2-3,ASSLTAGGAEDTQY
TRBV4-3,TRBJ1-5,ASSPTGGATQPQH
TRBV6-1,TRBJ2-1,ASSGGWWTSGRLRNEQF
TRBV5-6,TRBJ2-3,ASSPAGAGTDTQY
TRBV7-6,TRBJ2-2,ASSLAVGELF
TRBV18,TRBJ1-2,ASSPDRDQSGYT
TRBV4-3,TRBJ1-1,ASSPLLTQGRGMNTEAF
TRBV7-9,TRBJ2-1,ASSSAKQGTYGEQF
TRBV10-3,TRBJ2-6,AISAFPGQGARGANVLT
TRBV19,TRBJ2-1,ASKGTYNEQF
TRBV7-9,TRBJ2-1,ASSYRQGSSYNEQF
TRBV7-9,TRBJ1-5,ASTSGGPQH
TRBV9,TRBJ2-1,ASSTPYSVEDLVLSGYNEQF
TRBV9,TRBJ2-1,ASSVGAGRSDEQF
TRBV28,TRBJ1-1,ASSSPRTGC
TRBV9,TRBJ2-3,ASSVSGTDTQY
TRBV18,TRBJ2-4,ASSPLPWTGNEAKNIQY
TRBV2,TRBJ1-4,ARTGRGGTNEKLF
TRBV6-1,TRBJ2-3,ASNRGSRVTDTQY
TRBV13,TRBJ2-5,ASSPRQDRRETQY
TRBV4-1,TRBJ2-5,ASSQDDRVETQY
TRBV7-2,TRBJ2-3,ASSLGLSSTDTQY
TRBV14,TRBJ1-5,ASSTGPDQPQH